This T cell receptor beta chain is drawn from a study of T-cell reconstitution after alpha-beta-depleted transplantation in children. It was with unique molecular identifiers that the TCRbeta library was prepared. TCRdb independently ran MiXCR on the PCR reads; one entry per CDR3 protein. The sample has more than 400,000 distinct CDR3 sequences; 43% are singletons. This clonotype was detected only a few times. The target antigen is unknown. The CDR3 runs 19 residues. The ends lost 3 bases at V and 4 bases at J; junction bases unmatched: 11. Germline-derived CDR1 and CDR2 are SGHTA and FQGTGA. Regarding the study as a whole: Recipient T cells and thymic progenitors that survived gave rise to the high TCRbeta diversity observed at day 60 in some patients. Fresh T-cell production supplied most of the T-cell counts and diversity seen one year after transplant. Alpha-beta T cells present about two months after transplant were reported to originate from several hundred expanded graft clones.

The receptor comes from a girl aged 2-10 years with aplastic anemia, due to receive a stem cell transplant. Here the sequenced sample was PBMCs, taken before TCRalphabeta/CD19-depleted stem cell transplant. The rearrangement joins TRBV7-3 to TRBJ2-3; 15 nucleotides match TRBD2. The CDR3 bases are TGTGCCAGCAGCTTTAAAGTCGGACTAGCGGGAGGGAAAGCAGATACGCAGTATTTT. This codes for CASSFKVGLAGGKADTQYF.